This T cell receptor beta chain was obtained from a study of T cell changes during pregnancy in multiple sclerosis. Repertoires were generated with immunoSEQ multiplex PCR, while TCRdb's copy carries only in-frame clones and drops some. The top ten hold 1.9% of the sample, which has 45,000 to 55,000 clones, roughly 89% seen once. V was cut by 0 bases and J by 7 bases, with 16 bases left in between. The CDR3 is 15 residues long. Germline V gene sequence: CDR1 SGHRS, CDR2 YFSETQ. The clonotype comes from a female donor with multiple sclerosis, enrolled in a pregnancy study. The chain recombines TRBV5-1 with TRBJ1-2; D uncertain. Source: peripheral blood, taken in the first trimester of pregnancy. The CDR3 spells CASSLDAGFSLGYTF. The CDR3 bases are TGCGCCAGCAGCTTGGATGCGGGGTTCAGTCTTGGCTACACCTTC.